What follows describes a single TCR beta chain. The data belong to a study of blood T cell repertoires in COVID-19. TCRdb's copy holds only in-frame clones and misses some; the assay was immunoSEQ multiplex PCR. The sample records some 100,000 clones, about 91% being singletons. Per germline, CDR1 SGHTA and CDR2 FQGNSA. Trimming stripped 1 base from V and 7 bases from J, with 8 bases between. The CDR3 is 13 amino acids. The TCR sequence derives from a woman at least 80 years old with active COVID-19. The chain joins TRBV7-2 to TRBJ2-1, with D maybe TRBD1 (5 bases). Sequenced sample: peripheral blood. The CDR3 DNA follows: TGTGCCAGCAGCTTAGGCCCAGGGAATGAGCAGTTCTTC. This sequence encodes CASSLGPGNEQFF.